A single sample gave rise to the 19 T cell receptor beta chains below, sequenced in a study of T cell clonotyping in hematopoietic cell transplantation. Libraries were prepared by immunoSEQ multiplex PCR; TCRdb keeps only in-frame clonotypes and omits some of them. Of about 11,000 clones detected, around half appear once; the ten largest clones hold over 7%. Specimen: PBMCs, collected 30 days after allogeneic stem cell transplant. Receptors were obtained from a male patient in his 50s who had an allogeneic stem cell transplant from an unrelated donor, so the T cells may come from the graft donor. Some clones in this sample may be carry-over from other donors' samples.

The chain links TRBV28 to TRBJ2-7, with D unresolved. CDR1 MDHEN and CDR2 SYDVKM come from the germline V gene. The CDR3 runs to 13 residues. V was clipped by 5 bases and J by 2 bases, with 10 bases between them. CDR3 sequence: CASSLPIPYEQYF. The CDR3 region has the DNA TGTGCCAGCAGTCTACCGATCCCCTACGAGCAGTACTTC.

The chain has TRBV11-2 and TRBJ2-3; 12 bases agree with TRBD2. The germline V gene has CDR1 SGHAT and CDR2 FQNNGV. CDR3 length: 16 amino acids. J was trimmed by 5 bases and V by 4 bases; bases with no gene match: 7. The CDR3 nucleotides read TGTGCCAGCAGCTCGACTAGCGGGAGCGGGATAGATACGCAGTATTTT. Its translation is CASSSTSGSGIDTQYF.

There are a few counts of this clone. As DNA, the CDR3 is TGTGCCAGCACCCCCCAACGGGTCTCTGGAAACACCATATATTTT. Translating gives CASTPQRVSGNTIYF. The chain joins TRBV6-5 to TRBJ1-3, with D unresolved. Trimming removed 7 bases at V and 0 bases at J, with 13 bases between. Germline assignment: CDR1 MNHEY and CDR2 SVGAGI. The CDR3 consists of 15 residues.

This clone came up a few times. This sequence joins TRBV19 and TRBJ2-5; the D gene is possibly TRBD1 (6 bases). Between the trimmed V and J ends, which lost 5 bases and 7 bases, there was a span of 11 bases. The CDR3 is made up of 12 amino acids. Germline lookup yields CDR1 LNHDA and CDR2 SQIVND (reference sequence). CDR3 DNA sequence: TGTGCCAGTAGTGAGGGGGTAGGGACCCAGTACTTC. It translates to CASSEGVGTQYF.

This chain uses TRBV28 with TRBJ1-5, with no clear D. Trimming cost V 3 bases and J 2 bases, with 5 bases left between them. Germline assignment: CDR1 MDHEN and CDR2 SYDVKM. The CDR3 is 13 residues long. This CDR3 is CASSLSGNQPQHF. The CDR3 bases are TGTGCCAGCAGTTTGAGTGGCAATCAGCCCCAGCATTTT.

The rearrangement joins TRBV30 to TRBJ2-7; 9 bases are a match to TRBD1. V lost 3 bases to trimming and J lost 11 bases; unmatched junction nucleotides: 8. CDR1 is GTSNPN and CDR2 is SVGIG in the germline V gene (reference sequence). CDR3 length: 12 amino acids. This CDR3 reads CAWSPSTGGKYF. DNA of the CDR3: TGTGCCTGGAGCCCCTCTACAGGGGGCAAGTACTTC.

This clone has a handful of counts. The chain uses TRBV7-2 and TRBJ2-3, with D perhaps matching TRBD2 (5 bases). CDR1 is SGHTA and CDR2 is FQGNSA in the germline V gene. V dropped 3 bases and J dropped 12 bases, with 19 bases sitting between them. The CDR3 is made up of 14 amino acids. The CDR3 nucleotides are TGTGCCAGCAGCTTGATGGAAACTAGTTCGGCCCAGTATTTT. Its protein product is CASSLMETSSAQYF.

CDR3 in DNA: TGCGCCAGCAGCACTCGACAGGGGCCCTACGAGCAGTACTTC. Protein sequence: CASSTRQGPYEQYF. The genes are TRBV4-3 and TRBJ2-5; TRBD1 agrees at 8 bases. The J call may be wrong; the DNA end is better matched by TRBJ2-7. In germline, CDR1 is LGHNA, CDR2 YSLEER. CDR3 size: 14 residues.

The rearrangement uses TRBV7-3 and TRBJ2-7; D is unresolved. The germline V gene has CDR1 SGHTA and CDR2 FQGTGA. The CDR3 runs to 14 residues. The V end lost 0 bases, the J end lost 2 bases, and 8 bases lay between the germline ends. For the CDR3, the DNA is TGTGCCAGCAGCTTAACCGGCAGAACCTACGAGCAGTACTTC. Its translation: CASSLTGRTYEQYF.

The V and J genes are TRBV29-1 and TRBJ1-1; D remains ambiguous. CDR1 is SQVTM and CDR2 is ANQGSEA in the germline V gene. V lost 8 bases and J lost 5, with 18 bases in between. The CDR3 extends over 13 amino acids. CDR3 residues: CSITGPLGTEAFF. The CDR3 DNA reads as TGCAGCATAACGGGCCCCCTGGGAACTGAAGCTTTCTTT.

The chain carries TRBV5-1 and TRBJ2-7; D may be TRBD1 (5 bases). The V end lost 2 bases, the J end lost 2 bases, and 14 bases lay between the germline ends. This CDR3 contains 15 residues. CDR1 SGHRS and CDR2 YFSETQ come from the germline V gene. CDR3 nucleotides: TGCGCCAGCAGCTTCGGCCGGACAAAAACCTACGAGCAGTACTTC. It yields the protein CASSFGRTKTYEQYF.

The rearrangement links TRBV29-1 to TRBJ2-7; 12 nucleotides line up with TRBD1. Germline-derived CDR1 and CDR2 are SQVTM and ANQGSEA. There are 14 residues in the CDR3. V shed 6 bases, J shed 1 base, and the junction held 4 bases outside the gene matches. The CDR3 DNA sequence: TGCAGCGTGGGGACAGGGGGCGCTTCCTACGAGCAGTACTTC. The encoded protein is CSVGTGGASYEQYF.

This sequence joins TRBV4-3 and TRBJ2-7; possibly TRBD2 for D (5 bases). With 0 bases removed from V and 7 bases from J, the gap between germline ends came to 10 bases. The CDR3 covers 13 residues. Germline V lookup: CDR1 LGHNA, CDR2 YSLEER. The CDR3 DNA sequence: TGCGCCAGCAGCCAAGATCCGCGAGGGGAGCAGTACTTC. This gives the protein CASSQDPRGEQYF.

The rearrangement joins TRBV11-1 to TRBJ2-5; D is undetermined. The V gene's germline CDR1 is SGHAT and CDR2 FQDESV (reference sequence). This CDR3 has 14 amino acids. The V and J ends lost 1 base and 1 base respectively, with 7 bases between them. In DNA form, the CDR3 reads TGTGCCAGCAGCTTAGGGTCTGTCCAAGAGACCCAGTACTTC. Its translation is CASSLGSVQETQYF.

The CDR3 loop reads CASSPGRGSGTAFF. CDR3 coding DNA: TGTGCCAGTAGTCCCGGGCGGGGGTCAGGCACAGCTTTCTTT. The rearrangement uses TRBV19 and TRBJ1-1, with D possibly being TRBD1 (5 bases). Trimming shortened V by 5 bases and J by 10 bases, and 20 bases separated the two germline ends. CDR3 length: 14 residues. Germline V gene lookup returns CDR1 LNHDA and CDR2 SQIVND (reference sequence).

This clone showed up just a few times. As DNA, the CDR3 is TGTGCCAGCAGCGTTAGCGGCACCGGGGAGCTGTTTTTT. It specifies CASSVSGTGELFF. The chain recombines TRBV7-3 with TRBJ2-2; maybe TRBD2 (6 bases). CDR3 length equals 13 residues. Germline V CDR1 and CDR2: SGHTA, FQGTGA. The germline V and J ends were trimmed by 5 bases and 4 bases, with 8 bases remaining between them.

The gene calls are TRBV30 and TRBJ2-1; 8 bases fit TRBD2. Losses at the gene ends were 3 bases for V and 7 bases for J; bases not matched to a gene: 8. Germline-derived CDR1 and CDR2 are GTSNPN and SVGIG (reference sequence). This CDR3 has 14 residues. The CDR3 loop reads CAWRRGAGENEQFF. The CDR3 bases are TGTGCCTGGAGGCGAGGAGCGGGGGAAAATGAGCAGTTCTTC.

The chain uses TRBV28 and TRBJ1-2, with a tentative D call TRBD1 (6 bases). Trimming took 5 bases from V and 8 from J, leaving 24 bases between them. Germline CDR1 MDHEN, CDR2 SYDVKM. The CDR3 extends over 16 amino acids. Here the CDR3 reads CASSQNRVGKVRGYTF. CDR3 nucleotide sequence: TGTGCCAGCAGTCAGAACAGGGTGGGGAAGGTGCGGGGCTACACCTTC.

The chain combines TRBV6-6 with TRBJ1-4; TRBD1 matches at 7 bases. The CDR3 is 15 amino acids. Germline V gene lookup returns CDR1 MNHNY and CDR2 SVGAGI (reference sequence). The trim removed 5 bases at V and 10 bases at J, leaving 13 bases unmatched. CDR3: CASSPPQGEGRKLFF. CDR3 in DNA: TGTGCCAGCAGTCCCCCCCAGGGGGAGGGCCGAAAACTGTTTTTT.